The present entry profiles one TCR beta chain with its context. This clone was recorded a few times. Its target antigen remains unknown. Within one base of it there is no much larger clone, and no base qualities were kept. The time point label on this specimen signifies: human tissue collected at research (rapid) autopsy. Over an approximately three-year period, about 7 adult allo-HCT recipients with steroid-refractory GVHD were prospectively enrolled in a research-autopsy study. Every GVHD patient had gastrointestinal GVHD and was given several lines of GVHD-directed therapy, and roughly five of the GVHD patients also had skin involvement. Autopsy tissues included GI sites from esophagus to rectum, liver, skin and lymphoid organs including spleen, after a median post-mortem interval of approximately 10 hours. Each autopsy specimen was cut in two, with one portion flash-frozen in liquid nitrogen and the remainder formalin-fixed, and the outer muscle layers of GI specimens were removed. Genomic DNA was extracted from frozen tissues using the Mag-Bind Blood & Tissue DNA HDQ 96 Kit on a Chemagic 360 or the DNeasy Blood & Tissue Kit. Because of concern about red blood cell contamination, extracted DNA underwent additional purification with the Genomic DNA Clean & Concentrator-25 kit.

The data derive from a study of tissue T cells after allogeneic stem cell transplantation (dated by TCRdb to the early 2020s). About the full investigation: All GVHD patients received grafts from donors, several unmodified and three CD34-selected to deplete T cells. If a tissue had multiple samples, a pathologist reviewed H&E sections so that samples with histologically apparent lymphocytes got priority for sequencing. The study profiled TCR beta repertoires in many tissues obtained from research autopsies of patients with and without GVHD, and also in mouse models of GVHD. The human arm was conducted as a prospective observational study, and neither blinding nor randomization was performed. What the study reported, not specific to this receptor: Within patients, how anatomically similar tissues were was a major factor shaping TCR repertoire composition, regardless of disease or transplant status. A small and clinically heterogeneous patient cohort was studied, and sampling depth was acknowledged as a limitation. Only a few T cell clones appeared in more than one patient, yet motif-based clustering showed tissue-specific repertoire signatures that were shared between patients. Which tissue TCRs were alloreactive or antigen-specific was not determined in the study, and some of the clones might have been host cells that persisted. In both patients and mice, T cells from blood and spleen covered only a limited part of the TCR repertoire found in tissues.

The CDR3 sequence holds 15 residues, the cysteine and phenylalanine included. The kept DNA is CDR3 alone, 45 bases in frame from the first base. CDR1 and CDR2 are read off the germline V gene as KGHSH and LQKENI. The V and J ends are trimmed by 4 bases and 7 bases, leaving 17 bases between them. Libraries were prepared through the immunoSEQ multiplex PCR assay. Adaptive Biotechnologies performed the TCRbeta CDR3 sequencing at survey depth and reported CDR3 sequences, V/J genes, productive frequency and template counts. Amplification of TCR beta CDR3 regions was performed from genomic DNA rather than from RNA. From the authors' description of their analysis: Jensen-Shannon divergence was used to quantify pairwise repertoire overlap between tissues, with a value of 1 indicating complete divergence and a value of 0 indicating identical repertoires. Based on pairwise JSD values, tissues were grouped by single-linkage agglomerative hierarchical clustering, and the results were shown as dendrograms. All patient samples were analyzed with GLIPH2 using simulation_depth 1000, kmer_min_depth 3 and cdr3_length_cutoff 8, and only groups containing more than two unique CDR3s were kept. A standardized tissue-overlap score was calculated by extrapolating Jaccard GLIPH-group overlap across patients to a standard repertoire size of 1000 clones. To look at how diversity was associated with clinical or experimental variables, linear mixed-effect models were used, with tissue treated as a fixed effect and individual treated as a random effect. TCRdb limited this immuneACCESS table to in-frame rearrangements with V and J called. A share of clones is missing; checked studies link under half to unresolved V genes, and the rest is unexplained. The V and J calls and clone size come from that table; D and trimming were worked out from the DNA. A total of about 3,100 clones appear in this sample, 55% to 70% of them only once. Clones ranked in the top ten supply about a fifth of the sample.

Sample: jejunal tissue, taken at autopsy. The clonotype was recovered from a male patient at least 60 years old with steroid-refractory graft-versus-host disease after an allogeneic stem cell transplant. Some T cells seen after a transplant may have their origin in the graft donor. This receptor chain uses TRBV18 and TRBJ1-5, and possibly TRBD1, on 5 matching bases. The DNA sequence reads TGTGCCAGCTCACGCTCTCAGGGTGGAGTACAGCCCCAGCATTTT. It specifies CASSRSQGGVQPQHF.